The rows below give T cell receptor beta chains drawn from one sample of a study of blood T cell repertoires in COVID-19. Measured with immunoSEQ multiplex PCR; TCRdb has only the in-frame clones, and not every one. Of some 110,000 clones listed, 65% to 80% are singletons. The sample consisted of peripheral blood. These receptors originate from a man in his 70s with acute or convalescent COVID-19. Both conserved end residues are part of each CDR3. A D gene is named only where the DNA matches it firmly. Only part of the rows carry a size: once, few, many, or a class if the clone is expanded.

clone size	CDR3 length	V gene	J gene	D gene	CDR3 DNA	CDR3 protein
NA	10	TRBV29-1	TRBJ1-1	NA	TGCAGCGTTCTCGACAGTGAAGCTTTCTTT	CSVLDSEAFF
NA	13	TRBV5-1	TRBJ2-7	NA	TGCGCCAGCAGCTTGATCCCCGGGGGCGAGCAGTACTTC	CASSLIPGGEQYF
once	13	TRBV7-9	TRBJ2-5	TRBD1	TGTGCCAGCAGCTGGACAGGTCGGGAGACCCAGTACTTC	CASSWTGRETQYF
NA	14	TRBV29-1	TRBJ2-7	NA	TGCAGCGTTGAAGATGGGACTCGGGGACGCGAGCAGTACTTC	CSVEDGTRGREQYF
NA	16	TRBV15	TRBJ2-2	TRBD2	TGTGCCACCAGCAGAGTTCGGGGGGGGAACACCGGGGAGCTGTTTTTT	CATSRVRGGNTGELFF
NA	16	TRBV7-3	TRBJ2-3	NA	TGTGCCAGCAGCTCTTCCCCCGGAGGGGTGAGGGATACGCAGTATTTT	CASSSSPGGVRDTQYF
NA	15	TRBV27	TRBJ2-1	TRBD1	TGTGCCAGCAGTTTATACGGCAGGGGGCTTGGTGAGCAGTTCTTC	CASSLYGRGLGEQFF
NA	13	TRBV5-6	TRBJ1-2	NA	TGTGCCAGCAGCTTGGCAGGGTACGATGGCTACACCTTC	CASSLAGYDGYTF
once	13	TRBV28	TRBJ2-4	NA	TGTGCCAGCAGTTTAGGGCAGGGGTTGACTCAGTACTTC	CASSLGQGLTQYF
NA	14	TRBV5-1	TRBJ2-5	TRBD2	TGCGCCAGCGGGATGAGCGGGGGGGAAGAGACCCAGTACTTC	CASGMSGGEETQYF
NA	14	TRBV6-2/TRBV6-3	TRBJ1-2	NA	TGTGCCAGCAGTTCGAGCCCTACCGTCTATGGCTACACCTTC	CASSSSPTVYGYTF
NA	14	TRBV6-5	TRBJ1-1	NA	TGTGCCAGCAGTTACGCGACAGGAGTTACTGAAGCTTTCTTT	CASSYATGVTEAFF
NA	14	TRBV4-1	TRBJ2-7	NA	TGCGCCAGCAGCCAAGACCGCGGAGGGCTACGAAGGTACTTC	CASSQDRGGLRRYF
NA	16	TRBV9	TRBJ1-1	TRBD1	TGTGCCAGCAGCGTAAGGACAGGGGGCAGTAACACTGAAGCTTTCTTT	CASSVRTGGSNTEAFF
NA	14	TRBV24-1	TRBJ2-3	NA	TGTGCCACCAGTGCCCGGGGGAGCACAGATACGCAGTATTTT	CATSARGSTDTQYF
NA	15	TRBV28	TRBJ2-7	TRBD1	TGTGCCAGCAGTTGGACCGGGACAGGGTCCTACGAGCAGTACTTC	CASSWTGTGSYEQYF
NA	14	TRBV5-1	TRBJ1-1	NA	TGCGCCAGCAGCTTGGGGGCTGTAGGAACTGAAGCTTTCTTT	CASSLGAVGTEAFF
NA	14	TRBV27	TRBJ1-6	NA	TGTGCCAGCAGACCATACCCGGGTCTCTCACCCCTCCACTTT	CASRPYPGLSPLHF
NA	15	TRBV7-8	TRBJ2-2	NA	TGTGCCAGCAGCGGGGTTCAGGGGCTCACCGGGGAGCTGTTTTTT	CASSGVQGLTGELFF
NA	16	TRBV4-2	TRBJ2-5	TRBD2	TGTGCCAGCAGCCAAGGAGTCTCAGCGGGGATAGAGACCCAGTACTTC	CASSQGVSAGIETQYF
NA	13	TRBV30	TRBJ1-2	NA	TGTGCCTGGAGTGTACAGTCAGCCGGAGGCTACACCTTC	CAWSVQSAGGYTF
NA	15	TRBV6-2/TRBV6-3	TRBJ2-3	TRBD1	TGTGCCAGCAGTACCAGGGGGTTTAGCACAGATACGCAGTATTTT	CASSTRGFSTDTQYF
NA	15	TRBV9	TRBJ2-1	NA	TGTGCCAGCAGCGCCCGGGACTCGCGGTACAATGAGCAGTTCTTC	CASSARDSRYNEQFF
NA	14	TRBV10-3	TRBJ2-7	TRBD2	TGTGCCATCAGTGGAGACGCGGGAGAATATGAGCAGTACTTC	CAISGDAGEYEQYF
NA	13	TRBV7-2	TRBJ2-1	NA	TGTGCCAGCAGCTCCGCTCCCGGTGTTGAGCAGTTCTTC	CASSSAPGVEQFF
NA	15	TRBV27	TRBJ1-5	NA	TGTGCCAGCAGAGGGACAAGCGGTAGCAATCAGCCCCAGCATTTT	CASRGTSGSNQPQHF
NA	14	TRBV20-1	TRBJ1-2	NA	TGCAGTGCTAGTACGCGGGGGGAGACGTATGGCTACACCTTC	CSASTRGETYGYTF
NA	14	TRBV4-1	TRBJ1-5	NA	TGCGCCAGCAGCCAAGTCCCGGGCAATCAGCCCCAGCATTTT	CASSQVPGNQPQHF
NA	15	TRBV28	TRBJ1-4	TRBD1	TGTGCCAGCCAATCAGGGGGGATCCACGGAGAAAAACTGTTTTTT	CASQSGGIHGEKLFF
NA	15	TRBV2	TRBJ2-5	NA	TGTGCCAGCAGTGAACGCATAGCGGCCCAAGAGACCCAGTACTTC	CASSERIAAQETQYF
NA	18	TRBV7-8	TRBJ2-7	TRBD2	TGTGCCAGCACTCCTCACAGGGGAGGGCCTAGCGGGAGGGGCGAGCAGTACTTC	CASTPHRGGPSGRGEQYF
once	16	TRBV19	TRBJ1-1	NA	TGTGCCAGTACCTCCTTCGGGGGGGGGAAGCACACTGAAGCTTTCTTT	CASTSFGGGKHTEAFF
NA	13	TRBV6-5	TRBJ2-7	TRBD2	TGTGCCAGCAGTTACATCGGGGGGAACGAGCAGTACTTC	CASSYIGGNEQYF
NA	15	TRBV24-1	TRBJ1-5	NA	TGTGCCACCAGGAGGCTAGAGCCAGACAATCAGCCCCAGCATTTT	CATRRLEPDNQPQHF
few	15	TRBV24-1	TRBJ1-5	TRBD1	TGTGCCACCAGTGATTCTCGGACAGGGGAAGGAGCCCAGCATTTT	CATSDSRTGEGAQHF
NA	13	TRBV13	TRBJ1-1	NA	TGTGCCAGCAGCACGACAGTGAACACTGAAGCTTTCTTT	CASSTTVNTEAFF